The clone carrying this T cell receptor beta chain is medium-sized by share. Its target is unknown. Data came from immunoSEQ multiplex PCR; TCRdb stores just in-frame clones and leaves some out. The table lists about 66,000 clones, around 90% of them singletons, with around 5.1% in the top ten. This record belongs to a study of T cell responses to AZD1222 COVID-19 vaccine. General study points: Vaccine-associated CD4 TCRs spanned spike, dominant at 160-218 and 743-854. Samples come after the peak T cell response, not at day 14. At study baseline, merely six AZD1222 recipients were seropositive. Donors were chiefly white British, with a greater number of females, and clonal diversity was perhaps underestimated.

V trimming: 10 bases; J trimming: 5 bases; junction bases outside the gene matches: 8. The germline gives CDR1 SNHLY, CDR2 FYNNEI. The CDR3 length is 14 residues. This chain links TRBV2 with TRBJ2-5, with TRBD1 identical over 12 bases. Sample: peripheral blood, taken 28 days after the second dose of the MenACWY control vaccine. The sequence derives from an adult who received the MenACWY meningococcal vaccine as a control. CDR3 DNA sequence: TGTGCCACCAGGGGACAGGGGGCGAGGGAGACCCAGTACTTC. Protein: CATRGQGARETQYF.